What follows are 7 T cell receptor beta chains derived from one specimen sequenced in a study of blood T cells in healthy people across ages (dated by TCRdb to about 2015). The library was made by 5' RACE. Data came from an Illumina HiSeq 2500. A second roughly 6 to 11 cycle PCR used a sample-barcoded 5' primer and a J-beta primer mix. Clones were called with MiXCR by TCRdb after fastp trimmed the public reads at Q25, and only in-frame beta chains were retained. Each entry is one CDR3 protein sequence, shown with its most common DNA and genes. The sample yields approximately 680,000 distinct CDR3 sequences; 32% were counted once. The ten largest clones represent 15% of the sample. The sample consisted of blood. Receptor source: a woman aged 80 or older in good health. Donor details come from another sample of the same person, matched by shared clones.

This clonotype occurred many times. This chain joins TRBV5-1 and TRBJ2-1; 9 bases align to TRBD1. Germline values: CDR1 SGHRS, CDR2 YFSETQ. The CDR3 loop spans 15 amino acids. Trimming cost V 3 bases and J 9 bases; bases outside gene matches: 10. The CDR3: CASSWGDRALGEQFF. CDR3 in DNA: TGCGCCAGCAGCTGGGGGGACAGGGCCCTGGGTGAGCAGTTCTTC.

This clonotype was recorded at least ten times. The chain uses TRBV7-6 and TRBJ2-7; D assignment may be TRBD1 or TRBD2 (6 bases each). This CDR3 region has 16 residues. Germline V gene data show CDR1 as SGHVS and CDR2 as FNYEAQ. The V gene lost 1 base and the J gene lost 0 bases, with 13 bases spanning the gap. For the CDR3, the DNA is TGTGCCAGCAGCTTAGGGGGGGCGGGGACCTCCTACGAGCAGTACTTC. As protein: CASSLGGAGTSYEQYF. The full variable domain, completed using reference TRBV7-6 and TRBJ2-7, is GAGVSQSPRYKVTKRGQDVALRCDPISGHVSLYWYRQALGQGPEFLTYFNYEAQQDKSGLPNDRFSAERPEGSISTLTIQRTEQRDSAMYRCASSLGGAGTSYEQYFGPGTRLTVT.

The sample holds many counts of this clonotype. CDR3 nucleotide sequence: TGTGCCAGCAGTTATGGGGCAGGGGGCTACACCTTC. Translated, it gives CASSYGAGGYTF. The chain recombines TRBV6-5 with TRBJ1-2; possible D gene TRBD1, 5 bases. CDR3 length: 12 residues. V was pared by 3 bases and J by 8 bases, with 10 bases between. Per the germline V gene, CDR1 is MNHEY and CDR2 is SVGAGI.

This clonotype appeared a few times. The chain combines TRBV6-1 with TRBJ1-3; 8 bases line up with TRBD1. The CDR3 covers 16 residues. CDR1 MNHNS and CDR2 SASEGT come from the germline V gene. Trimming at V came to 4 bases and at J to 0 bases, leaving 5 bases not matched to a gene. CDR3 in amino acids: CASSVQGGSSGNTIYF. The CDR3 nucleotides are TGTGCCAGCAGTGTACAGGGGGGGAGCTCTGGAAACACCATATATTTT.

The CDR3 protein is CSARVFGTASSTDTQYF. The DNA of the CDR3 is TGCAGTGCTAGAGTTTTCGGGACCGCCTCTAGCACAGATACGCAGTATTTT. The chain links TRBV20-1 to TRBJ2-3; D may correspond to TRBD1 or TRBD2 (5 bases each). Deletions cut 1 base from V and 0 bases from J, with 17 bases between. CDR3 length equals 17 residues. CDR1 is DFQATT, CDR2 SNEGSKA, per germline (reference sequence).

Regarding this clonotype: Given a much more abundant clone one base away, this may be a read error. The DNA of the CDR3 is TGTGCCAGCAGCCGACGGAGCGGGGGGGGGCGCAATGAGCAGTACTTC. This gives the protein CASSRRSGGGRNEQYF. V and J are TRBV7-2 and TRBJ2-5; 10 bases agree with TRBD2. The germline gives CDR1 SGHTA, CDR2 FQGNSA. The CDR3 sequence is 16 residues long. V gave up 5 bases and J gave up 11 bases; unmatched junction bases: 17.

This clonotype was seen ten or more times. The chain links TRBV10-3 to TRBJ2-5, with TRBD1 identical over 9 bases. The CDR3 loop spans 15 amino acids. The V gene end was trimmed by 4 bases and the J gene end by 2 bases; junction bases not matched to a gene: 5. CDR1 is ENHRY, CDR2 SYGVKD, per germline. For the CDR3, the DNA is TGTGCCATCAGTGCGGGGACAGGGAGACAAGAGACCCAGTACTTC. Residues: CAISAGTGRQETQYF.